Presented here are 25 T cell receptor beta chains from one specimen sequenced in a study of blood T cell repertoires in COVID-19. The assay was immunoSEQ multiplex PCR, and TCRdb's table has in-frame clones only and misses some. The profile covers some 200,000 clones, with 82% appearing a single time and 4.5% to 5.5% taken by the ten largest. The sample taken for sequencing was peripheral blood. The source of these receptors is a woman between 65 and 79 years old with COVID-19, enrolled during active disease.

The chain joins TRBV5-1 to TRBJ1-1; 7 positions agree with TRBD1. The germline gives CDR1 SGHRS, CDR2 YFSETQ. This CDR3 comprises 16 residues. Losses at the gene ends were 4 bases for V and 1 base for J; bases not matched to a gene: 10. Here the CDR3 DNA reads TGCGCCAGCAGCCGGGACAGACTGGCTCCGAACACTGAAGCTTTCTTT. It specifies CASSRDRLAPNTEAFF.

The chain combines TRBV5-4 with TRBJ2-5; possible D gene TRBD2, 6 bases. Per the germline V gene, CDR1 is SGHNT and CDR2 is YYREEE (reference sequence). This CDR3 region has 15 residues. The V and J ends lost 0 bases and 3 bases respectively, with 12 bases between them. CDR3 protein: CASSLGQRAKETQYF. The CDR3 nucleotides are TGTGCCAGCAGCTTGGGCCAGCGGGCAAAAGAGACCCAGTACTTC.

This clone was detected once. The V call is TRBV6-6, the J call TRBJ2-5, with D perhaps matching TRBD2 (5 bases). Germline V gene sequence: CDR1 MNHNY, CDR2 SVGAGI (reference sequence). With 8 bases removed from V and 7 bases from J, the gap between germline ends came to 20 bases. This CDR3 is built from 14 residues. Written as DNA, the CDR3 is TGTGCCAGCTCCGGGTCGTCCCCTCGGGGGACCCAGTACTTC. Protein: CASSGSSPRGTQYF.

V and J are TRBV10-3 and TRBJ1-5; D remains unclear. The CDR3 spans 16 residues. V shed 8 bases and J shed 0 bases, with 17 bases lying between them. The V gene's germline CDR1 is ENHRY and CDR2 SYGVKD. CDR3 residues: CAISSRGPDSNQPQHF. DNA for the CDR3: TGTGCCATCTCGAGCCGCGGGCCTGATAGCAATCAGCCCCAGCATTTT.

V gene TRBV7-9 combines with J gene TRBJ2-3; 7 bases agree with TRBD2. The J segment lost 0 bases and the V segment lost 5 bases, leaving 8 bases of the junction unmatched. Germline lookup yields CDR1 SEHNR and CDR2 FQNEAQ (reference sequence). The CDR3 extends over 16 amino acids. As DNA, the CDR3 is TGTGCCAGCAGCACTTCATGGCGGGAGAGCACAGATACGCAGTATTTT. This encodes CASSTSWRESTDTQYF.

This chain links TRBV7-2 with TRBJ1-1, with D possibly being TRBD1 (5 bases). Germline CDR1 reads SGHTA; CDR2 reads FQGNSA. The length of the CDR3 is 15 residues. Trimming removed 4 bases from V and 4 bases from J, with 16 bases in between. This CDR3 reads CASSSELTGITEAFF. In nucleotides, the CDR3 is TGTGCCAGCAGCTCCGAACTCACAGGAATCACTGAAGCTTTCTTT.

This clone was seen once. The J gene is TRBJ2-7, the V gene TRBV18; 9 bases agree with TRBD2. The V gene end was trimmed by 5 bases and the J gene end by 3 bases; junction bases not matched to a gene: 5. Looked up from germline, CDR1 is KGHSH and CDR2 is LQKENI. CDR3 length: 14 residues. CDR3: CASSSTSGFYEQYF. For the CDR3, the DNA is TGTGCCAGCTCATCGACTAGCGGTTTCTACGAGCAGTACTTC.

V gene TRBV28 combines with J gene TRBJ1-2; 7 positions agree with TRBD1. This CDR3 is 15 amino acids long. The germline gives CDR1 MDHEN, CDR2 SYDVKM. Trimming removed 8 bases from V and 8 bases from J; junction bases left unmatched: 17. CDR3 sequence reads: CASLSPGTALRGYTF. The CDR3 DNA reads TGTGCCAGCCTGTCTCCCGGGACAGCTTTACGAGGCTACACCTTC.

This clone was detected once. V gene TRBV11-2 combines with J gene TRBJ2-4; 9 nucleotides match TRBD2. CDR1 and CDR2 from the germline V gene are SGHAT and FQNNGV. Trimming cost V 6 bases and J 3 bases; bases outside gene matches: 15. The CDR3 runs to 18 residues. CDR3 region: CASSIGGLADAIKNIQYF. For the CDR3, the DNA is TGTGCCAGCAGTATCGGGGGACTAGCCGATGCCATCAAAAACATTCAGTACTTC. Filled out from reference TRBV11-2 and TRBJ2-4, the complete variable domain reads EAGVAQSPRYKIIEKRQSVAFWCNPISGHATLYWYQQILGQGPKLLIQFQNNGVVDDSQLPKDRFSAERLKGVDSTLKIQPAKLEDSAVYLCASSIGGLADAIKNIQYFGAGTRLSVL.

The genes are TRBV5-1 and TRBJ1-6; 7 nucleotides line up with TRBD1. This CDR3 contains 15 residues. V shed 0 bases, J shed 9 bases, and the junction held 6 bases outside the gene matches. Per germline, CDR1 SGHRS and CDR2 YFSETQ. This CDR3 reads CASSLESGGISPLHF. The CDR3 DNA reads TGCGCCAGCAGCTTGGAATCAGGGGGGATTTCACCCCTCCACTTT.

This chain links TRBV15 with TRBJ2-1; the match to TRBD2 covers 11 bases. This CDR3 contains 16 residues. Germline CDR1 reads LNHNV; CDR2 reads YYDKDF (reference sequence). J gave up 7 bases and V 0 bases, and 5 bases lay outside the gene matches. The CDR3 reads CATSREPSGRRNEQFF. CDR3 nucleotides: TGTGCCACCAGCAGAGAACCTAGCGGGAGGCGAAATGAGCAGTTCTTC.

The rearrangement links TRBV27 to TRBJ2-3; 7 bases align to TRBD1. Germline trimming cut 6 bases from V and 4 bases from J; bases unmatched to any gene: 7. CDR1 is MNHEY, CDR2 SMNVEV, per germline (reference sequence). This CDR3 region has 14 residues. CDR3 DNA sequence: TGTGCCAGCAGGTTAGGGGGACAGTCAGATACGCAGTATTTT. Translation gives CASRLGGQSDTQYF.

V usage is TRBV6-5 and J usage is TRBJ1-2; D is uncertain. CDR3 length: 15 amino acids. Trimming removed 6 bases from V and 4 bases from J, with 18 bases in between. Germline V lookup: CDR1 MNHEY, CDR2 SVGAGI. CDR3 amino acids: CASRRTVVGGYGYTF. The DNA of the CDR3 is TGTGCCAGCAGACGTACGGTGGTGGGAGGCTATGGCTACACCTTC.

This chain links TRBV3-1 (or the pseudogene TRBV3-2) with TRBJ2-1; weak D call: TRBD1 (6 bases). CDR3 length equals 19 residues. Germline V gene sequence: CDR1 LGHDT, CDR2 YNNKEL (reference sequence). V was pared by 0 bases and J by 10 bases, with 28 bases between. The CDR3 region has the DNA TGTGCCAGCAGCCAAGATACTGGGGATCAACCGGGACATAAAAGCGAGCAGTTCTTC. Its translation: CASSQDTGDQPGHKSEQFF.

A word on this clone: This sample includes further DNA sequences coding for the same CDR3. This sequence joins TRBV5-1 and TRBJ2-1; perhaps TRBD1 as D (6 bases). This CDR3 is built from 13 residues. The germline V gene has CDR1 SGHRS and CDR2 YFSETQ. The ends were cut back, 4 bases at V and 6 bases at J, with 11 bases in the middle. CDR3 region: CASSLLGGNEQFF. CDR3 coding DNA: TGCGCCAGCAGCCTACTAGGGGGCAATGAGCAGTTCTTC.

This chain joins TRBV9 and TRBJ2-1, with 7 bases fitting TRBD2. The CDR3 has 15 residues. The V and J ends lost 2 bases and 3 bases, in that order; junction bases with no gene match: 5. CDR1 and CDR2 from the germline V gene are SGDLS and YYNGEE. The CDR3 bases are TGTGCCAGCAGCGTCCTAGCGGAGCTCTACAATGAGCAGTTCTTC. Its protein product is CASSVLAELYNEQFF.

The rearrangement joins TRBV3-1 (or the pseudogene TRBV3-2) to TRBJ2-1, with TRBD2 identical over 15 bases. From germline, CDR1 is LGHDT and CDR2 YNNKEL (reference sequence). Trimming cost V 4 bases and J 8 bases; bases outside gene matches: 3. The length of the CDR3 is 15 residues. Written as DNA, the CDR3 is TGTGCCAGCAGCCCGGGACTAGCGGGAGGCGATGAGCAGTTCTTC. Its protein product is CASSPGLAGGDEQFF.

The chain joins TRBV6-2 or TRBV6-3 to TRBJ1-2; D gene ambiguous. The CDR3 is 12 residues long. With 4 bases removed from V and 7 bases from J, the gap between germline ends came to 10 bases. Germline V gene sequence: CDR1 MNHEY, CDR2 SVGEGT. The CDR3 reads CASSSPGSGYTF. In DNA form, the CDR3 reads TGTGCCAGCAGTTCACCGGGAAGTGGCTACACCTTC.

This clone was seen a few times. This rearrangement joins TRBV7-9 to TRBJ2-6; D perhaps matches TRBD2 (6 bases). The CDR3 spans 16 residues. Trimming left V 11 bases short and J 2 bases short, with 19 bases between. Germline-derived CDR1 and CDR2 are SEHNR and FQNEAQ (reference sequence). The chain's CDR3 is CAGEAGKVPGANVLTF. In DNA, the CDR3 is TGTGCCGGGGAGGCAGGGAAGGTCCCTGGGGCCAACGTCCTGACTTTC.

V is TRBV7-2 and J is TRBJ2-7, with D maybe TRBD2 (6 bases). The CDR3 has 15 amino acids. Germline V gene sequence: CDR1 SGHTA, CDR2 FQGNSA. Trimming took off 5 bases at V and 0 bases at J, with 14 bases between the two ends. The CDR3 coding sequence is TGTGCCAGCAGCGCCTCCGGGAGTATCTCCTACGAGCAGTACTTC. The encoded protein is CASSASGSISYEQYF.

About this clone itself: At one of its ends the junction is not consistent with the germline gene, which may arise from a read error. The genes are TRBV7-2 and TRBJ2-1; 10 bases line up with TRBD2. This CDR3 is built from 14 residues. Germline values: CDR1 SGHTA, CDR2 FQGNSA. Here the CDR3 reads CASSLAGGKGEQFF. The CDR3 DNA is TGTGCCAGCAGTTTAGCGGGAGGAAAGGGTGAGCAGTTCTTC.

This clone has more than one count but fewer than ten. The V gene is TRBV21-1, the J gene TRBJ2-7; the D call TRBD2 from the table was never checked on the DNA. TRBV21-1 is deemed a pseudogene. The CDR3 extends over 15 amino acids. The CDR3 coding sequence is TGTGCCAGCAGCCCAGGAGGGGACGATTTCTACGAGCAGTACTTC. Translated, it gives CASSPGGDDFYEQYF.

The J gene is TRBJ1-1, the V gene TRBV5-8, with D possibly matching TRBD1 (5 bases). The ends were cut back, 6 bases at V and 4 bases at J, with 22 bases in the middle. The length of the CDR3 is 16 residues. CDR1 is SGHTS, CDR2 YDEGEE, per germline. The CDR3 loop reads CASTPLGGSLGTEAFF. DNA of the CDR3: TGTGCCAGCACCCCTCTGGGGGGGTCTTTAGGCACTGAAGCTTTCTTT. Supplemented by reference TRBV5-8 and TRBJ1-1, the full variable domain reads EAGVTQSPTHLIKTRGQQATLRCSPISGHTSVYWYQQALGLGLQFLLWYDEGEERNRGNFPPRFSGRQFPNYSSELNVNALELEDSALYLCASTPLGGSLGTEAFFGQGTRLTVV.

V is TRBV7-2 and J is TRBJ1-2, with TRBD1 identical over 8 bases. Per the germline V gene, CDR1 is SGHTA and CDR2 is FQGNSA. This CDR3 comprises 14 residues. V was pared by 5 bases and J by 8 bases, with 10 bases of the junction left unmatched. CDR3 in DNA: TGTGCCAGCAGCGACTGGACAGGGCCGGTCGGCTACACCTTC. Residues: CASSDWTGPVGYTF.

V usage is TRBV28 and J usage is TRBJ2-7, with D possibly matching TRBD2 (7 bases). The V end lost 10 bases, the J end lost 1 base, and 14 bases lay between the germline ends. CDR1 and CDR2 (germline): MDHEN, SYDVKM. This CDR3 contains 13 residues. The CDR3 DNA sequence: TGTGCCACCTGGGGGGGCAATTCCTACGAGCAGTACTTC. Translation gives CATWGGNSYEQYF.